The TCR beta chain under discussion was sequenced for a study of shared clonotypes between healthy human individuals (dated by TCRdb to the early 2020s). As for the study more broadly: Two women and a few men aged 18 to 49 years were included in the cohort. Per donor, three plates each were used for CD4 naive and CD4 memory, two for CD8 naive, and one for CD8 memory. To estimate repertoire size and how much clonotype sharing occurs between individuals, the study deeply sequenced the blood TCR repertoires of five healthy adults. To increase sequencing depth and limit assay-specific biases, different laboratories used diverse techniques to prepare libraries and sequence TCR repertoires. Leukapheresis yielded between about 0.94 and 8.9 billion PBMCs per donor.

The research as a whole found: Because the study included only a small number of donors, the genetic and exposure-history diversity represented was limited. Even with the large sequencing depth, rarefaction of the sorted-subset datasets indicated that sequencing was incomplete. Naive subsets generally had larger estimated clonotype richness than memory subsets did. When several donors were compared, the shared fraction of clonotypes was roughly 5% for naive CD4, roughly 3.4% for naive CD8, 2.3% for memory CD4, and 0.35% to 0.4% for memory CD8. Clonotypes shared by all four sorted-subset donors showed higher generation probabilities than non-shared clonotypes. Based on pairwise subsampling, the degree of clonotype sharing among donors was expected to be affected by sequencing depth. Sampling was restricted to blood, and TCR repertoires in tissues likely differ from the TCR repertoires found in blood.

CDR1 and CDR2 were assigned from the germline V gene as SQVTM and ANQGSEA. V lost 3 bases and J lost 6 bases; the stretch between them is 9 bases long. The CDR3 measures 13 amino acids from cysteine to phenylalanine. Only the CDR3 region is kept as DNA, spanning 39 bases read in frame from base 1. CD8 naive samples were CD45RO-negative cells positively selected for CCR7, giving a CD45RA+CCR7+ population that excluded TemRA cells. The donors were healthy, HIV-negative adults with no recently reported acute infections or vaccinations. Every donor was a Caucasian adult living in Nashville, Tennessee, USA. Blood was obtained by leukapheresis, after which PBMCs were separated by Ficoll-Histopaque density gradient centrifugation and cryopreserved in liquid nitrogen vapor phase. Analytical flow cytometry was used to check the purity and quantity of each magnetically sorted T cell population. Each sorted fraction had its genomic DNA isolated and then quantified by UV absorbance on a Nanodrop 2000c.

Using the deep immunoSEQ assay, TCR CDR3 regions were amplified from genomic DNA by multiplex PCR. Extracted genomic DNA from each cell subset was distributed evenly across all wells of several immunoSEQ 96-well plates, and each plate was treated as a replicate. For sorted subsets, each replicate PCR was loaded with 200 ng genomic DNA, equivalent to about 30,000 T cell genomes. Purified libraries were measured with a Qubit 3.0 fluorometer, size-checked on a Bioanalyzer 2100, and measured again with the KAPA Library Quantification kit. Every immunoSEQ 96-well plate was sequenced on a dedicated single-read 150-cycle Illumina NextSeq 550 flow cell. Per the original workflow: Because only junctional sequences without quality scores were contained in the immunoSEQ output, filtering matching that applied to full-length reads could not be performed. Sequences were annotated with PyIR, a Python wrapper for IgBLAST v1.9, using IMGT germline references to assign V/J genes and CDR3. Reads were filtered out if the reads had weak V/J assignments (E-value above 1e-6), no CDR3, stop codons, out-of-frame junctions, or ambiguous translated residues. V3J clonotypes were defined as sequences sharing an identical inferred V gene, J gene, and CDR3 amino acid sequence. Percentage overlap between repertoires was calculated by dividing the number of shared unique clonotypes by the size of the smaller repertoire. RTK rarefaction, the Chao1 estimator, and Recon v2.1 estimates of unobserved clonotypes were used to assess repertoire richness. For all TCRbeta clonotypes obtained by the gDNA method from four donors, generation probabilities were computed with OLGA. TCRdb took over this immuneACCESS table, retaining in-frame rearrangements with V and J assigned. Such tables are incomplete; in checked studies, under half of the missing clones stem from an unresolved V gene, and the remainder is unexplained. D and trimming were read from the DNA, whereas the V and J calls and clone size are those reported in that table. This sample lists 2 million or so clones; about 95% were detected once. Together, the top ten hold around 1.1% of the sample.

As regards this clone: Its target antigen remains unknown. Within one base of it there is no much larger clone, and no base qualities were kept.

The clonotype originates from a man aged 18 to 35 in good health. The rearrangement joined TRBV29-1 to TRBJ2-6; the D region may be TRBD1 or TRBD2, each matching 5 bases equally. Material for sequencing was naive CD8+ T cells sorted from blood. What this sample's cell subset or site label stands for: CD45RA+CCR7+. The DNA sequence is as follows: TGCAGCGTTGACAGGGACGAGGCCAACGTCCTGACTTTC. This encodes CSVDRDEANVLTF.